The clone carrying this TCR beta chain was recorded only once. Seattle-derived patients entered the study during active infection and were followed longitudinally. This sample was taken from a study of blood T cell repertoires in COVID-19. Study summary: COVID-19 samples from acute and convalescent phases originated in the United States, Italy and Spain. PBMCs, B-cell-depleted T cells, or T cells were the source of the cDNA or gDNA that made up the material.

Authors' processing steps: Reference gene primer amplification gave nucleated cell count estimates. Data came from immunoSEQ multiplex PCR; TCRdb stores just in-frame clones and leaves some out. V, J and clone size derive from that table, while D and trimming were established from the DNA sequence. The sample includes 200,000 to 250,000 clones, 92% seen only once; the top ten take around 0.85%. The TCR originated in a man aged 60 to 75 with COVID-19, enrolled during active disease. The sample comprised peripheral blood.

The CDR3 DNA sequence: TGTGCCAGCAGTTTGCCAGGGCCCCCTGGAAACACCATATATTTT. Translating gives CASSLPGPPGNTIYF. The chain is built from TRBV28 and TRBJ1-3; TRBD1 might be the D (5 bases). Trimming pared 3 bases from V and 2 bases from J, leaving 11 bases between. Germline V gene data show CDR1 as MDHEN and CDR2 as SYDVKM. CDR3 length equals 15 residues. The full variable domain, rest sourced from reference TRBV28 and TRBJ1-3, is DVKVTQSSRYLVKRTGEKVFLECVQDMDHENMFWYRQDPGLGLRLIYFSYDVKMKEKGDIPEGYSVSREKKERFSLILESASTNQTSMYLCASSLPGPPGNTIYFGEGSWLTVV.